These 32 T cell receptor beta chains were sequenced from one sample in a study of beta chain features in type 1 diabetes. Every isolated RNA sample was fully reverse transcribed, so sequencing captured expressed TCRB transcripts. Sequenced by immunoSEQ multiplex PCR; TCRdb stores in-frame clones only, minus some. The sample carries around 500,000 clones, about an eighth recorded once. The specimen was naive CD4+ T cells from blood. The receptors were sampled from a woman between 18 and 30 years old in good health.

This clone has only a few counts. This CDR3 is also generated by other DNA sequences in the sample. The chain combines TRBV30 with TRBJ2-7; D not certain. Germline V gene lookup returns CDR1 GTSNPN and CDR2 SVGIG (reference sequence). This CDR3 has 11 amino acids. With 2 bases removed from V and 1 base from J, the gap between germline ends came to 3 bases. The CDR3 bases are TGTGCCTGGAGTAGATCCTACGAGCAGTACTTC. Its translation: CAWSRSYEQYF.

The rearrangement links TRBV7-9 to TRBJ2-7, with D maybe TRBD2 (5 bases). The CDR3 sequence is 13 residues long. Per the germline V gene, CDR1 is SEHNR and CDR2 is FQNEAQ (reference sequence). Trimming took 4 bases from V and 0 from J, leaving 7 bases between them. In DNA, the CDR3 is TGTGCCAGCAGCTCCGGGGTCTCCTACGAGCAGTACGTC. It codes for CASSSGVSYEQYV.

A few counts support this clone. V gene TRBV27 combines with J gene TRBJ2-5, with D possibly matching TRBD1 (6 bases). The V gene lost 5 bases and the J gene lost 9 bases, with 22 bases spanning the gap. Germline CDR1 MNHEY, CDR2 SMNVEV (reference sequence). The CDR3 totals 15 residues. CDR3 protein: CASSPDSGVVMAQYF. The CDR3 DNA reads TGTGCCAGCAGTCCGGACAGTGGCGTGGTAATGGCCCAGTACTTC.

J is TRBJ2-6 and V is TRBV4-1; 11 bases agree with TRBD1. CDR3 length equals 19 residues. Unmatched junction bases numbered 7, after V lost 2 bases and J lost 1 base. Germline V gene data show CDR1 as MGHRA and CDR2 as YSYEKL. The chain's CDR3 is CASSQYFGTGGSGANVLTF. The CDR3 nucleotides are TGCGCCAGCAGCCAATACTTCGGGACAGGGGGTTCTGGGGCCAACGTCCTGACTTTC.

This clone was recorded a few times. The chain joins TRBV19 to TRBJ1-1, with a possible D match to TRBD1 (5 bases). This CDR3 region has 14 residues. The V end lost 6 bases, the J end lost 5 bases, and 16 bases lay between the germline ends. CDR1 is LNHDA, CDR2 SQIVND, per germline (reference sequence). The CDR3: CASRSSREGTEAFF. DNA of the CDR3: TGTGCCAGTAGATCTTCCAGGGAAGGTACTGAAGCTTTCTTT.

This clone was seen only a few times. This chain links TRBV5-1 with TRBJ2-5; D gene uncertain. The germline V gene has CDR1 SGHRS and CDR2 YFSETQ. This CDR3 is 15 amino acids long. Trimming cost V 0 bases and J 1 base, with 10 bases left between them. The CDR3 loop is CASSLGAAAQETQYF. The CDR3 DNA follows: TGCGCCAGCAGCTTGGGGGCAGCAGCCCAAGAGACCCAGTACTTC. The full variable domain, with the rest looked up from reference TRBV5-1 and TRBJ2-5, is KAGVTQTPRYLIKTRGQQVTLSCSPISGHRSVSWYQQTPGQGLQFLFEYFSETQRNKGNFPGRFSGRQFSNSRSEMNVSTLELGDSALYLCASSLGAAAQETQYFGPGTRLLVL.

This clone showed up just a few times. The chain employs TRBV6-5 and TRBJ1-4, with 9 positions matching TRBD1. This CDR3 comprises 13 residues. The V gene's germline CDR1 is MNHEY and CDR2 SVGAGI. V was clipped by 6 bases and J by 7 bases; unmatched bases: 3. CDR3 DNA sequence: TGTGCCAGCAGGGGGACAGGGTTTGAAAAACTGTTTTTT. Translation gives CASRGTGFEKLFF.

The chain employs TRBV5-6 and TRBJ1-1, with D unclear. Trimming pared 4 bases from V and 1 base from J, leaving 11 bases between. There are 14 residues in the CDR3. Germline CDR1 reads SGHDT; CDR2 reads YYEEEE. CDR3 coding DNA: TGTGCCAGCAGCACACACGACCGGAACACTGAAGCTTTCTTT. Protein: CASSTHDRNTEAFF.

There are a few counts of this clone. The V and J genes are TRBV7-2 and TRBJ2-5; no firm D call. This CDR3 spans 14 amino acids. Trimming pared 3 bases from V and 2 bases from J, leaving 10 bases between. Germline values: CDR1 SGHTA, CDR2 FQGNSA. CDR3 sequence: CASSLRWKQETQYF. CDR3 coding DNA: TGTGCCAGCAGCTTGAGGTGGAAGCAAGAGACCCAGTACTTC.

The chain combines TRBV7-2 with TRBJ2-1, with a possible D match to TRBD2 (6 bases). This CDR3 has 14 residues. Germline V CDR1 and CDR2: SGHTA, FQGNSA. V was trimmed by 7 bases and J by 7 bases, leaving 17 bases between them. The CDR3: CASTRVGGKNEQFF. In DNA, the CDR3 is TGTGCCAGCACCAGGGTGGGCGGGAAGAATGAGCAGTTCTTC.

This chain links TRBV19 with TRBJ2-1; 11 bases agree with TRBD2. Germline-derived CDR1 and CDR2 are LNHDA and SQIVND (reference sequence). V was clipped by 3 bases and J by 5 bases; unmatched bases: 9. The CDR3 consists of 17 residues. CDR3 loop: CASSMGLTSGRNNEQFF. In DNA, the CDR3 is TGTGCCAGTAGTATGGGGCTTACTAGCGGGAGAAACAATGAGCAGTTCTTC.

This clone was observed a few times. This chain links TRBV9 with TRBJ1-1, with 8 bases lining up with TRBD1. The CDR3 runs 16 residues. The V and J ends lost 3 bases and 1 base, in that order; junction bases with no gene match: 8. Germline V gene sequence: CDR1 SGDLS, CDR2 YYNGEE. CDR3 amino acids: CASSADTGTGNTEAFF. The CDR3 DNA follows: TGTGCCAGCAGCGCTGATACCGGGACAGGGAACACTGAAGCTTTCTTT.

This clone was detected a few times. This chain links TRBV4-2 with TRBJ2-3; tentatively, D is TRBD2 (6 bases). The CDR3 is 15 amino acids. CDR1 and CDR2 (germline): LGHNA, YNFKEQ. With 3 bases removed from V and 0 bases from J, the gap between germline ends came to 10 bases. This CDR3 is CASSHGRDSTDTQYF. Here the CDR3 DNA reads TGTGCCAGCAGCCACGGGCGGGACAGCACAGATACGCAGTATTTT.

This clone showed up just a few times. The chain has TRBV6-6 and TRBJ1-4; D remains ambiguous. The CDR3 contains 11 residues. Trimming removed 7 bases from V and 10 bases from J, with 10 bases in between. Germline CDR1 and CDR2: MNHNY and SVGAGI (reference sequence). CDR3 bases: TGTGCCAGCACCGACGGTGGAAAACTGTTTTTT. Translation: CASTDGGKLFF.

The V and J genes are TRBV29-1 and TRBJ1-5, with 9 bases aligning to TRBD1. Germline values: CDR1 SQVTM, CDR2 ANQGSEA. V lost 6 bases to trimming and J lost 4 bases; unmatched junction nucleotides: 4. The CDR3 runs 13 residues. CDR3 region: CSVGQGRNQPQHF. DNA for the CDR3: TGCAGCGTGGGACAGGGACGTAATCAGCCCCAGCATTTT.

The chain combines TRBV10-3 with TRBJ2-3, with a weak D call TRBD2 (7 bases). Trimming cost V 10 bases and J 6 bases, with 20 bases left between them. Germline CDR1 is ENHRY and CDR2 is SYGVKD. CDR3 size: 14 residues. In DNA, the CDR3 is TGTGCCAGTTCCTACGGGGGGCAAAGGGATACGCAGTATTTT. It yields the protein CASSYGGQRDTQYF.

The J gene is TRBJ1-2, the V gene TRBV4-3; D unresolved. V was cut by 0 bases and J by 4 bases, with 3 bases left in between. Looked up from germline, CDR1 is LGHNA and CDR2 is YSLEER. The CDR3 has 12 amino acids. The CDR3 bases are TGCGCCAGCAGCCAAGAGGGCTATGGCTACACCTTC. Encoded protein: CASSQEGYGYTF.

V gene TRBV14 combines with J gene TRBJ2-7; D gene ambiguous. CDR3 length: 14 amino acids. CDR1 is SGHDN, CDR2 FVKESK, per germline. V shed 3 bases and J shed 0 bases, with 9 bases lying between them. DNA of the CDR3: TGTGCCAGCAGCCACAAAGTCGGCTCCTACGAGCAGTACTTC. Translation: CASSHKVGSYEQYF.

This clone was found a few times. The genes are TRBV7-6 and TRBJ1-5; D perhaps matches TRBD1 (5 bases). V lost 0 bases, J lost 4 bases, and 7 bases lay in between. The germline CDR1 and CDR2 sequences are SGHVS and FNYEAQ. This CDR3 contains 14 residues. CDR3 protein: CASSLAPGNQPQHF. The DNA for the CDR3 is TGTGCCAGCAGCTTAGCCCCAGGGAATCAGCCCCAGCATTTT.

This clone has only a few counts. The genes are TRBV4-3 and TRBJ2-3; TRBD2 agrees at 9 bases. The CDR3 runs 18 residues. The J segment lost 1 base and the V segment lost 0 bases, leaving 8 bases of the junction unmatched. Per germline, CDR1 LGHNA and CDR2 YSLEER. In DNA form, the CDR3 reads TGCGCCAGCAGCCAAGATAACCTAGCGGGATTTGGCACAGATACGCAGTATTTT. This encodes CASSQDNLAGFGTDTQYF.

This clone was recorded a few times. The gene calls are TRBV7-2 and TRBJ2-5; 8 positions match TRBD1. V lost 5 bases, J lost 7 bases, and 9 bases stayed unmatched. Per germline, CDR1 SGHTA and CDR2 FQGNSA. The CDR3 is 14 amino acids. The CDR3 bases are TGTGCCAGCAGCCCCGGGGGACAGGCGGGGACCCAGTACTTC. It codes for CASSPGGQAGTQYF.

The rearrangement uses TRBV10-3 and TRBJ2-5; the D gene is possibly TRBD1 (6 bases). Near its end, the DNA agrees better with TRBJ2-7, so the J call may be wrong. The CDR3 loop spans 15 amino acids. In germline, CDR1 is ENHRY, CDR2 SYGVKD. The CDR3 region has the DNA TGTGCCATCAGTGACCAGGGGTCCCGTGGGTACGAGCAGTACTTC. Protein sequence: CAISDQGSRGYEQYF.

This clone was found a few times. J is TRBJ2-6 and V is TRBV7-9; D unclear. This CDR3 is built from 13 residues. CDR1 SEHNR and CDR2 FQNEAQ come from the germline V gene (reference sequence). V was clipped by 7 bases and J by 0 bases, with 4 bases between them. This CDR3 reads CASKISGANVLTF. CDR3 sequence (DNA): TGTGCCAGCAAAATCTCTGGGGCCAACGTCCTGACTTTC.

The V and J genes are TRBV7-3 and TRBJ2-7; D may be TRBD2 (5 bases). The CDR3 consists of 14 residues. Between the trimmed V and J ends, which lost 7 bases and 4 bases, there was a span of 17 bases. Germline loops: CDR1 SGHTA, CDR2 FQGTGA. CDR3 nucleotide sequence: TGTGCCAGCACCGAAGGCACTCGGGGATACGAGCAGTACTTC. Translating gives CASTEGTRGYEQYF. Full variable domain (missing parts from reference TRBV7-3 and TRBJ2-7): GAGVSQTPSNKVTEKGKYVELRCDPISGHTALYWYRQSLGQGPEFLIYFQGTGAADDSGLPNDRFFAVRPEGSVSTLKIQRTERGDSAVYLCASTEGTRGYEQYFGPGTRLTVT.

There are a few counts of this clone. The CDR3 coding sequence is TGTGCCAGCATGGAGTCAACCGGGGAGCTGTTTTTT. This translates into CASMESTGELFF. This chain links TRBV28 with TRBJ2-2; unclear D gene. The V gene lost 7 bases and the J gene lost 5 bases, with 8 bases spanning the gap. The CDR3 sequence is 12 residues long. Germline V lookup: CDR1 MDHEN, CDR2 SYDVKM.

V usage is TRBV6-9 and J usage is TRBJ2-7; D tentatively fits TRBD1 or TRBD2 (5 bases each). Germline V gene sequence: CDR1 MNHGY, CDR2 SVAAGI. The CDR3 spans 13 residues. The V end was cut by 11 bases, the J end by 6 bases, with 20 bases between. CDR3 nucleotide sequence: TGTGCCGGCCTCCCTACTGAGGGGTGCGAGCAGTACGTC. Its protein product is CAGLPTEGCEQYV.

This clone was counted a few times. V is TRBV5-1 and J is TRBJ1-4; D remains unclear. CDR1 and CDR2 (germline): SGHRS, YFSETQ. V shed 2 bases and J shed 0 bases, with 5 bases lying between them. This CDR3 is built from 14 residues. The CDR3 region is CASSFKATNEKLFF. The CDR3 coding sequence is TGCGCCAGCAGCTTTAAGGCAACTAATGAAAAACTGTTTTTT.

The table lists this clone with a count of one. This chain uses TRBV18 with TRBJ2-7, with D possibly being TRBD2 (6 bases). The V end was cut by 6 bases, the J end by 6 bases, with 12 bases between. Germline V gene sequence: CDR1 KGHSH, CDR2 LQKENI. There are 12 residues in the CDR3. Here the CDR3 reads CASSTGGTEQYF. As DNA, the CDR3 is TGTGCCAGCTCGACCGGAGGGACCGAGCAGTACTTC.

The DNA of the CDR3 is TGTGCCAGCAGCCGACAGGGGGATTACAATGAGCAGTTCTTC. It is translated as CASSRQGDYNEQFF. The V call is TRBV7-9, the J call TRBJ2-1, with 9 bases aligning to TRBD1. Germline CDR1 and CDR2: SEHNR and FQNEAQ (reference sequence). Trimming took 5 bases from V and 4 from J; bases not matched to a gene: 3. This CDR3 is 14 amino acids long.

The chain is built from TRBV6-6 and TRBJ2-7, with TRBD1 matching 9 bases. This CDR3 comprises 14 residues. Looked up from germline, CDR1 is MNHNY and CDR2 is SVGAGI (reference sequence). J gave up 2 bases and V 6 bases, and 5 bases lay outside the gene matches. The chain's CDR3 is CASRPGQGAYEQYV. The CDR3 DNA is TGTGCCAGCAGACCGGGACAGGGAGCCTACGAGCAGTACGTC.

The chain carries TRBV7-8 and TRBJ2-3, with D possibly matching TRBD1 (6 bases). The CDR3 is made up of 14 amino acids. The V end lost 2 bases, the J end lost 0 bases, and 6 bases lay between the germline ends. CDR1 and CDR2 from the germline V gene are SGHVS and FQNEAQ. The DNA for the CDR3 is TGTGCCAGCAGCTTACAGGGGAGCACAGATACGCAGTATTTT. Residues: CASSLQGSTDTQYF.

This clone turned up a few times. The chain combines TRBV7-6 with TRBJ2-1; 7 bases are shared with TRBD2. In germline, CDR1 is SGHVS, CDR2 FNYEAQ. J was trimmed by 0 bases and V by 1 base; bases with no gene match: 6. CDR3 length: 17 amino acids. The CDR3 DNA is TGTGCCAGCAGCTTAGATCTAGCGGCGAGCTCCTACAATGAGCAGTTCTTC. Its translation is CASSLDLAASSYNEQFF. The whole variable domain, filled in from reference TRBV7-6 and TRBJ2-1, reads GAGVSQSPRYKVTKRGQDVALRCDPISGHVSLYWYRQALGQGPEFLTYFNYEAQQDKSGLPNDRFSAERPEGSISTLTIQRTEQRDSAMYRCASSLDLAASSYNEQFFGPGTRLTVL.